The source of this T cell receptor (beta chain) is a study of cytomegalovirus exposure and HLA in healthy donors. There are 14 residues in the CDR3. The V end was cut by 0 bases, the J end by 0 bases, with 7 bases between. Germline loops: CDR1 SGDLS, CDR2 YYNGEE. Study outcomes and limitations: CMV serostatus stood as the only immune exposure information on hand.

About this clone itself: Its antigen remains unknown.

Primers included in the PCR were 60 Vbeta and 13 Jbeta primers. Sequencing was performed with immunoSEQ multiplex PCR; in TCRdb, only in-frame clones are kept and a portion is missing. Of around 90,000 clones listed, around nine tenths are singletons. This sequence joins TRBV9 and TRBJ2-7, with no clear D. The receptor was derived from a man under 40 in good health and CMV-seropositive. The sequenced material came from PBMCs. The DNA for the CDR3 is TGTGCCAGCAGCGTAGTGGCTGACTCCTACGAGCAGTACTTC. Translated: CASSVVADSYEQYF.